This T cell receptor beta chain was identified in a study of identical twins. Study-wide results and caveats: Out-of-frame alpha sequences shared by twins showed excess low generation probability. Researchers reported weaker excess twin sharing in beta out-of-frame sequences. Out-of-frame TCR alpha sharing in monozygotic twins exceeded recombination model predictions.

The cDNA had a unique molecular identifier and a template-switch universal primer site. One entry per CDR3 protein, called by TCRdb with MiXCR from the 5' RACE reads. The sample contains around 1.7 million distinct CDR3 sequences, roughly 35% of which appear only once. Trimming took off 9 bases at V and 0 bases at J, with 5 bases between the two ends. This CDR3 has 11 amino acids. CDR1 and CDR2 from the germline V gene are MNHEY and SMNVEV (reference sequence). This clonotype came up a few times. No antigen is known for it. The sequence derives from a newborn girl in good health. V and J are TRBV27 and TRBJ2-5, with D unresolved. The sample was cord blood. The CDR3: CASPYQETQYF. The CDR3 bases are TGTGCCAGTCCGTACCAAGAGACCCAGTACTTC.